This passage covers 8 T cell receptor beta chains from one sample sequenced in a study of shared clonotypes between healthy human individuals (dated by TCRdb to about 2020). CD8 naive samples were CD45RO-negative cells positively selected for CCR7, giving a CD45RA+CCR7+ population that excluded TemRA cells. Library prep was done by the immunoSEQ multiplex PCR assay. This immuneACCESS table, as held by TCRdb, lists in-frame sequences with V and J called but not all clones. Of the missing ones, under half trace to an unresolved V gene in checked studies; the others have no known cause. Recorded for this sample are roughly 2.1 million clones; just over 90% of them occurred a single time. The ten largest clones take up around 1.7% of the sample. Sequencing was performed on naive CD8+ T cells from PBMCs. What the cell subset or site label conveys for this sample: CD45RA+CCR7+. The receptors stem from a man between 18 and 29 years old in good health. Some clones in this sample may be carry-over from other donors' samples.

In regard to this clone: The sample has other DNA sequences that encode this CDR3 too. The chain has TRBV27 and TRBJ2-3; 11 bases are shared with TRBD2. The CDR3 is made up of 15 amino acids. Trimming removed 2 bases from V and 3 bases from J; junction bases left unmatched: 1. Germline V gene sequence: CDR1 MNHEY, CDR2 SMNVEV (reference sequence). The CDR3 nucleotides read TGTGCCAGCAGTTTAGGGACTAGCGGTACAGATACGCAGTATTTT. This codes for CASSLGTSGTDTQYF.

The chain recombines TRBV28 with TRBJ2-1; 7 nucleotides align to TRBD2. Trimming removed 6 bases from V and 6 bases from J; junction bases left unmatched: 8. There are 14 residues in the CDR3. CDR1 is MDHEN, CDR2 SYDVKM, per germline. The CDR3 loop is CASSRLAGTNEQFF. The CDR3 nucleotides are TGTGCCAGCAGCAGACTAGCAGGAACCAATGAGCAGTTCTTC.

The chain has TRBV27 and TRBJ2-1; D is perhaps TRBD1 (6 bases). Per germline, CDR1 MNHEY and CDR2 SMNVEV (reference sequence). CDR3 length equals 15 residues. V was clipped by 6 bases and J by 3 bases, with 15 bases between them. CDR3 nucleotides: TGTGCCAGCAGCCCCACACAGGGCGGCTACAATGAGCAGTTCTTC. Its protein is CASSPTQGGYNEQFF.

V gene TRBV27 combines with J gene TRBJ2-3; no firm D call. The CDR3 spans 15 residues. The V and J ends lost 4 bases and 3 bases respectively, with 14 bases between them. Germline V lookup: CDR1 MNHEY, CDR2 SMNVEV (reference sequence). This CDR3 reads CASSSTLRVTDTQYF. The DNA for the CDR3 is TGTGCCAGCAGTTCCACCCTCCGGGTTACAGATACGCAGTATTTT.

This clone was seen only a few times. V gene TRBV5-5 combines with J gene TRBJ1-4, with no clear D. V was trimmed by 1 base and J by 4 bases, leaving 14 bases between them. Germline-derived CDR1 and CDR2 are SGHKS and YYEKEE (reference sequence). The CDR3 covers 16 residues. CDR3 sequence reads: CASSLRQVESNEKLFF. The CDR3 DNA follows: TGTGCCAGCAGCTTGAGGCAGGTTGAGAGTAATGAAAAACTGTTTTTT.

This chain links TRBV28 with TRBJ1-2; possible D gene TRBD1, 5 bases. The V gene lost 6 bases and the J gene lost 4 bases, with 18 bases spanning the gap. The germline V gene has CDR1 MDHEN and CDR2 SYDVKM. The CDR3 runs to 15 residues. The DNA for the CDR3 is TGTGCCAGCAGCCTGGGGAGGGGATCGGTCTATGGCTACACCTTC. This sequence encodes CASSLGRGSVYGYTF.

The chain employs TRBV11-3 and TRBJ2-2, with 10 bases fitting TRBD2. The CDR3 totals 17 residues. From germline, CDR1 is SGHNT and CDR2 YENEEA. J was trimmed by 6 bases and V by 3 bases; bases with no gene match: 10. The DNA for the CDR3 is TGTGCCAGCAGCTTCCAAGGAAGCGGGAGGGCCCCCGGGGAGCTGTTTTTT. The encoded protein is CASSFQGSGRAPGELFF.

This clone appeared once. This chain uses TRBV9 with TRBJ2-7; D unclear. Germline assignment: CDR1 SGDLS and CDR2 YYNGEE. The CDR3 runs to 18 residues. V was cut by 1 base and J by 2 bases, with 22 bases left in between. The CDR3 protein is CASSVPSCRYVPAYEQYF. The DNA for the CDR3 is TGTGCCAGCAGCGTACCCTCATGCCGCTACGTCCCCGCCTACGAGCAGTACTTC.